Listed below are T cell receptor beta chains from one sample, sequenced in a study of blood T cell repertoires in COVID-19. Generated by immunoSEQ multiplex PCR, the TCRdb table keeps only in-frame clones and is missing some. The sample has some 270,000 clones, 84% seen once; the top ten hold roughly 14%. The sample consisted of peripheral blood. These receptors all come from a person between 65 and 79 years old with COVID-19, enrolled during active disease. The CDR3 runs from the conserved cysteine through the conserved F or W.

V	J	CDR3
TRBV28	TRBJ1-6	CASRLAGGLPPLHF
TRBV27	TRBJ1-5	CASSLLNSNQPQHF
TRBV2	TRBJ1-5	CASSQTGVSQPQHF
TRBV18	TRBJ1-5	CASSPSRQRNQPQHF
TRBV6-1	TRBJ1-6	CASSEAMGGTSPLHF
TRBV28	TRBJ2-3	CASSLPPASITDTQYF
TRBV7-2	TRBJ2-3	CASSLVGQPPTQYF
TRBV6-6	TRBJ1-5	CASSPAAGRGNQPQHF
TRBV6-2/TRBV6-3	TRBJ2-6	CASSWDSGGLSGANVLTF
TRBV11-2	TRBJ1-1	CASMRGTGVQTEAFF
TRBV4-1	TRBJ1-1	CASRHMTGNTEAFF
TRBV6-2/TRBV6-3	TRBJ2-7	CASSYPRDSGFYEQYF
TRBV7-3	TRBJ2-1	CASSLGGLEDNEQFF
TRBV7-6	TRBJ2-5	CASSLAGGSSSSETQYF
TRBV30	TRBJ1-2	CAFTGQRNYGYTF
TRBV10-1	TRBJ1-6	CASSAYGTGTIILLRPHSPLHF
TRBV18	TRBJ1-5	CASSPGSKQGTIGNQPQHF
TRBV7-3	TRBJ2-3	CASSDRDFPDTQYF
TRBV5-5	TRBJ1-1	CASNLMTGGNTEAFF
TRBV19	TRBJ2-7	CASRDKTGLYEQYF
TRBV3-1/TRBV3-2	TRBJ2-1	CASSQDTGGNEQFF
TRBV3-1/TRBV3-2	TRBJ1-3	CASSQPQGAGGNTIYF
TRBV5-4	TRBJ2-7	CASSRNRGISDEQYF
TRBV28	TRBJ1-4	CASSPQGEGNEKLFF
TRBV16	TRBJ2-5	CASSQFGLAEETQYF
TRBV3-1/TRBV3-2	TRBJ2-7	CASSQDRGGPYEQYF
TRBV19	TRBJ1-6	CASSSRPGSNSPLHF
TRBV27	TRBJ2-7	CASSSTPVQRRTYEQYF
TRBV30	TRBJ2-3	CAWSVRRLAGGPRVSDTQYF
TRBV30	TRBJ1-3	CAWILRGSSGNTIYF
TRBV7-3	TRBJ2-5	CASSLNKGSGVTQYF
TRBV10-3	TRBJ2-1	CAISDTRDRVVYEQFF
TRBV5-1	TRBJ1-6	CASRGQTNSPLHF
TRBV28	TRBJ1-1	CASQGGTEAFF
TRBV5-1	TRBJ2-2	CASSFRGNSGPGELFF
TRBV6-4	TRBJ1-5	CASSEWGQEKGNSNQPQHF
TRBV5-5	TRBJ1-1	CASNHLRDTNTEAFF
TRBV27	TRBJ2-1	CASSPIFRTVNNEQFF
TRBV5-4	TRBJ2-1	CASSSGDSYNEQFF
TRBV5-1	TRBJ2-3	CASSLRASGRLLTDTQYF
TRBV9	TRBJ2-1	CASSGQGIFSDEQFF
TRBV7-2	TRBJ2-2	CASSYTGTNTGELFF
TRBV9	TRBJ1-5	CASSVTGGDSQPQHF
TRBV18	TRBJ1-3	CASSPSGGRTRNTIYF
TRBV7-2	TRBJ2-2	CASSLGGGEGGELFF
TRBV9	TRBJ2-3	CASSGGSVADTQYF